In this sample, the clone carrying this T cell receptor beta chain turned up a few times. These data are taken from a study of blood T cells in healthy people across ages. A J-beta primer mix and a sample-barcoded 5' primer were used in a second PCR of about 7 to 11 cycles. A 12-random-nucleotide template-switch adaptor tagged each cDNA molecule. TCRdb reprocessed the 5' RACE reads via MiXCR and lists one record per CDR3 protein. This sample has some 760,000 distinct CDR3 sequences, with 25% found just once. V dropped 7 bases and J dropped 5 bases, with 5 bases sitting between them. CDR3 length equals 10 residues. Looked up from germline, CDR1 is SNHLY and CDR2 is FYNNEI. The data also belong to a second study, concerning T cells of mothers and their children.

The chain recombines TRBV2 with TRBJ2-5; D ambiguous. The specimen was blood. The sequence came from a boy under 18 in good health. CDR3 DNA: TGTGCCAGCATGTTCGAGACCCAGTACTTC. Residues: CASMFETQYF.